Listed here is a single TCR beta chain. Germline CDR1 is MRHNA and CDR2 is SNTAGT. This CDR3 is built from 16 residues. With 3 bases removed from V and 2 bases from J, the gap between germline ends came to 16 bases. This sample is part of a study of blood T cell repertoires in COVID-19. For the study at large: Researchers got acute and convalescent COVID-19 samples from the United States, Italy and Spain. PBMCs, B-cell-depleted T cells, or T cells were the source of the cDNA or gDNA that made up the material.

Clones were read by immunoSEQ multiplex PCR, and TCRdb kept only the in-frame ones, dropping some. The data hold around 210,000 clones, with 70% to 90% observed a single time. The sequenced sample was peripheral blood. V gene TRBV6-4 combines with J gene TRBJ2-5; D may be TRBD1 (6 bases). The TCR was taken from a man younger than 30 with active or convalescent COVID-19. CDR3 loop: CASSEGRGSGQETQYF. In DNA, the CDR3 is TGTGCCAGCAGTGAAGGCAGGGGCTCCGGGCAAGAGACCCAGTACTTC.